Listed here are 19 T cell receptor beta chains from one sample, sequenced in a study of blood T cell repertoires in COVID-19. Method: immunoSEQ multiplex PCR; TCRdb's copy keeps in-frame clones and lacks some. The table shows hundreds of thousands of clones, with around 90% occurring only once. The sequencing sample was made of peripheral blood. Receptors were obtained from a woman aged 18-29 years who had recovered from COVID-19.

The chain carries TRBV7-2 and TRBJ2-4; the D gene is possibly TRBD1 (6 bases). V dropped 3 bases and J dropped 7 bases, with 16 bases sitting between them. The CDR3 is made up of 15 amino acids. Germline CDR1 SGHTA, CDR2 FQGNSA. The CDR3 loop reads CASSFSRSQGNIQYF. CDR3 nucleotide sequence: TGTGCCAGCAGCTTCAGCAGAAGTCAGGGGAACATTCAGTACTTC.

The chain links TRBV2 to TRBJ2-4, with TRBD2 matching 7 bases. Germline CDR1 is SNHLY and CDR2 is FYNNEI. Trimming at V came to 5 bases and at J to 9 bases, leaving 7 bases not matched to a gene. CDR3 size: 13 residues. CDR3 sequence: CASSLVRESIQYF. Here the CDR3 DNA reads TGTGCCAGCAGTTTGGTGCGGGAGAGCATTCAGTACTTC.

This rearrangement joins TRBV7-2 to TRBJ2-1, with 8 nucleotides matching TRBD2. Germline assignment: CDR1 SGHTA and CDR2 FQGNSA. The V segment lost 2 bases and the J segment 2 bases; nucleotides outside the gene matches: 8. The CDR3 has 17 amino acids. CDR3 region: CASSLLQREHPYNEQFF. CDR3 DNA sequence: TGTGCCAGCAGCTTACTCCAGCGGGAGCACCCCTACAATGAGCAGTTCTTC.

This sequence joins TRBV5-8 and TRBJ2-6; perhaps TRBD2 as D (5 bases). There are 17 residues in the CDR3. Trimming removed 2 bases at V and 0 bases at J, with 12 bases between. Germline V gene lookup returns CDR1 SGHTS and CDR2 YDEGEE. The CDR3, as DNA: TGTGCCAGCAGCTTTGAGGGCGGCGCCTCTGGGGCCAACGTCCTGACTTTC. It yields the protein CASSFEGGASGANVLTF.

The chain is built from TRBV6-2 or TRBV6-3 and TRBJ1-2; the match to TRBD1 covers 10 bases. The germline V gene has CDR1 MNHEY and CDR2 SVGEGT. Trimming took 6 bases from V and 7 from J; bases not matched to a gene: 5. The CDR3 sequence is 13 residues long. CDR3 loop: CASRPGQGVGYTF. DNA of the CDR3: TGTGCCAGCAGACCTGGACAGGGGGTTGGCTACACCTTC.

The rearrangement links TRBV27 to TRBJ2-1; 8 positions agree with TRBD2. The CDR3 is 17 residues long. Trimming removed 2 bases from V and 7 bases from J; junction bases left unmatched: 13. CDR1 and CDR2 from the germline V gene are MNHEY and SMNVEV (reference sequence). In nucleotides, the CDR3 is TGTGCCAGCAGTTTAAGGTTTCGGGAGGGCCTAGGAAATGAGCAGTTCTTC. Translated: CASSLRFREGLGNEQFF.

The rearrangement joins TRBV11-3 to TRBJ2-1, with 8 bases matching TRBD2. J gave up 3 bases and V 5 bases, and 12 bases lay outside the gene matches. CDR3 length: 17 amino acids. In germline, CDR1 is SGHNT, CDR2 YENEEA. As DNA, the CDR3 is TGTGCCAGCAGCCCACTACCCGGGACTAGGGGCTACAATGAGCAGTTCTTC. Its protein product is CASSPLPGTRGYNEQFF.

The chain carries TRBV14 and TRBJ2-4; 9 bases line up with TRBD2. After removal of 4 bases from V and 9 bases from J, the junction contained 7 bases not matched to a gene. Germline CDR1 is SGHDN and CDR2 is FVKESK. The CDR3 totals 14 residues. In DNA, the CDR3 is TGTGCCAGCAGCCCAGCGGGAGGAGTTGGCATTCAGTACTTC. Protein: CASSPAGGVGIQYF. Drawing the rest from reference TRBV14 and TRBJ2-4, the complete variable domain is EAGVTQFPSHSVIEKGQTVTLRCDPISGHDNLYWYRRVMGKEIKFLLHFVKESKQDESGMPNNRFLAERTGGTYSTLKVQPAELEDSGVYFCASSPAGGVGIQYFGAGTRLSVL.

The chain has TRBV7-6 and TRBJ2-3; 9 bases fit TRBD1. This CDR3 region has 16 residues. Trimming took 5 bases from V and 2 from J; bases not matched to a gene: 8. Germline assignment: CDR1 SGHVS and CDR2 FNYEAQ. CDR3 sequence: CASSPGGQGYTDTQYF. CDR3 DNA: TGTGCCAGCAGCCCTGGAGGACAGGGGTACACAGATACGCAGTATTTT.

The gene calls are TRBV6-5 and TRBJ1-4; D gene unclear. This CDR3 has 13 residues. Germline lookup yields CDR1 MNHEY and CDR2 SVGAGI. V lost 4 bases, J lost 1 base, and 4 bases lay in between. CDR3 loop: CASSSGTNEKLFF. The CDR3 DNA reads as TGTGCCAGCAGTTCCGGAACTAATGAAAAACTGTTTTTT.

The V gene is TRBV3-1 (or the pseudogene TRBV3-2), the J gene TRBJ1-1; D may be TRBD1 (5 bases). From germline, CDR1 is LGHDT and CDR2 YNNKEL (reference sequence). V was trimmed by 0 bases and J by 5 bases, leaving 13 bases between them. The CDR3 contains 15 residues. DNA for the CDR3: TGTGCCAGCAGCCAAGATTGGGGGGTTGGGACTGAAGCTTTCTTT. Translating it yields CASSQDWGVGTEAFF.

This clone was detected only once. The V call is TRBV6-2 or TRBV6-3, the J call TRBJ2-2; 8 bases match TRBD1. Unmatched junction bases numbered 19, after V lost 6 bases and J lost 4 bases. The germline CDR1 and CDR2 sequences are MNHEY and SVGEGT. The CDR3 runs to 19 residues. The CDR3 region has the DNA TGTGCCAGCAGCACAACCGGGACAGGCGGACCCTTTGGCACCGGGGAGCTGTTTTTT. Translating it yields CASSTTGTGGPFGTGELFF.

This chain links TRBV27 with TRBJ2-3; TRBD2 matches at 9 bases. The ends lost 5 bases at V and 6 bases at J; junction bases unmatched: 9. The germline V gene encodes CDR1 MNHEY and CDR2 SMNVEV (reference sequence). CDR3 length: 15 amino acids. As DNA, the CDR3 is TGTGCCAGCAGTCCCGGGACTAGCATCTGGGATACGCAGTATTTT. Translated, it gives CASSPGTSIWDTQYF.

Comment on this clone: Additional DNA sequences in this sample encode the identical CDR3. The chain uses TRBV4-1 and TRBJ2-1; 8 positions match TRBD2. Germline V lookup: CDR1 MGHRA, CDR2 YSYEKL. J gave up 4 bases and V 1 base, and 3 bases lay outside the gene matches. The CDR3 loop spans 15 amino acids. CDR3 sequence reads: CASSQASGSYNEQFF. CDR3 coding DNA: TGCGCCAGCAGCCAAGCTAGCGGGTCTTACAATGAGCAGTTCTTC.

The chain uses TRBV5-6 and TRBJ2-1; 9 bases line up with TRBD1. V gave up 4 bases and J gave up 12 bases; unmatched junction bases: 14. The CDR3 totals 15 residues. Per germline, CDR1 SGHDT and CDR2 YYEEEE. CDR3 amino acids: CASSPVGTGLRGQFF. The CDR3 DNA sequence: TGTGCCAGCAGCCCGGTGGGGACAGGGTTACGGGGGCAGTTCTTC.

In this sample, this clone turned up once. CDR3 loop: CASSYPTRGGSSYNEQFF. The CDR3 coding sequence is TGTGCCAGCAGCTATCCAACCCGGGGGGGGTCCTCCTACAATGAGCAGTTCTTC. V and J are TRBV9 and TRBJ2-1; 8 bases align to TRBD2. Germline V gene lookup returns CDR1 SGDLS and CDR2 YYNGEE. The CDR3 consists of 18 residues. With V trimmed by 4 bases and J by 0 bases, 12 bases remained unmatched.

This chain connects TRBV27 to TRBJ2-7, with TRBD2 identical over 10 bases. Germline loops: CDR1 MNHEY, CDR2 SMNVEV (reference sequence). With 5 bases clipped from V and 0 bases from J, the junction kept 7 bases outside the gene matches. CDR3 length: 16 amino acids. The CDR3 nucleotides are TGTGCCAGCAGTCCAAGGACTAGCGGAAGCTCCTACGAGCAGTACGTC. Translated, it gives CASSPRTSGSSYEQYV.

This chain links TRBV5-5 with TRBJ2-3; 7 positions agree with TRBD1. The V gene's germline CDR1 is SGHKS and CDR2 YYEKEE (reference sequence). The CDR3 is made up of 16 amino acids. The V segment lost 4 bases and the J segment 1 base; nucleotides outside the gene matches: 9. CDR3 region: CASSRLTGAGTDTQYF. The CDR3 DNA sequence: TGTGCCAGCAGCCGACTCACAGGGGCGGGCACAGATACGCAGTATTTT.

The chain carries TRBV20-1 and TRBJ2-4; TRBD1 agrees at 7 bases. The junction had 2 bases not matched to a gene; V was cut back by 3 bases and J by 3 bases. The germline V gene has CDR1 DFQATT and CDR2 SNEGSKA (reference sequence). This CDR3 region has 13 residues. CDR3 nucleotide sequence: TGCAGTGCTAGTCGGGACAGCAAAAACATTCAGTACTTC. Its protein is CSASRDSKNIQYF.